This T cell receptor (beta chain) was captured in a study of T cell responses to AZD1222 COVID-19 vaccine (dated by TCRdb to about 2021). Turning to the overall study: TCR sequencing was performed for more than 230 trial participants, of whom 200 to 220 were given two doses of AZD1222 and around 25 were given two doses of MenACWY control vaccine. Trial participants were enrolled by age into 18-55, 56-69 and 70-plus year subgroups, with roughly 160, 29 and 62 TCR-sequenced participants respectively.

The study at large found these results: Reportedly, almost half of the unique spike-specific TCRs recognized epitopes lying outside the regions that are mutated in the B.1.351 and B.1.1.7 variants. CD4 TCRs associated with the vaccine covered the entire spike protein, and the dominant responses were in regions 160-218 and 743-854. The 56-69-year group was small, and its depth increase did not reach significance, likely because of low power. After two AZD1222 doses, both the breadth and the depth of spike-specific TCRs were significantly higher than at day 0 and than in MenACWY recipients. Because no day 14 peak-response samples were available, the repertoires could be characterized only after the peak T cell response. Participants were mostly white British and included more females than males, and it was suggested by the authors that clonal diversity may have been underestimated. Conclusions about previously exposed vaccinees are limited, since just five to seven AZD1222 recipients were seropositive for SARS-CoV-2 at baseline.

Via the germline V gene, CDR1 is MGHRA and CDR2 YSYEKL. The germline V and J ends show losses of 6 bases and 3 bases respectively, and no gene match explains 8 bases of the junction. Inclusive of the bounding cysteine and phenylalanine, the CDR3 is 15 residues long. The entry retains the CDR3 DNA only, 45 bases that are in frame from base 1. The CDR3 regions of human TCRbeta chains were analyzed by immunosequencing. The study's processing was this. Repertoire TCRs were checked for matches against a reference library of SARS-CoV-2-specific TCRs that had been generated using the MIRA antigen-specificity platform. Breadth was defined as the fraction of unique TCRs that were SARS-CoV-2-associated. Depth was defined as the fraction of total T cells that were SARS-CoV-2-associated. Each spike-specific TCR was assigned to its reactive spike region and to a CD4 or CD8 class using the MIRA data. Log10-transformed breadth and depth values were compared by one-way ANOVA with Sidak's multiple comparisons tests. In its TCRdb copy, this immuneACCESS table keeps in-frame sequences only and misses some clones. Where compared with another copy, unresolved V genes explain less than half of these, and the others have no known cause. V and J calls and clone size come straight from that table; D and trimming were deduced from the DNA. The sample data list 150,000 or so clones, and approximately 95% of these were observed just once. The ten largest clones capture more than 0.7% of the sample.

As to this clone: This receptor's antigen is unknown. Base quality data are lacking; no much larger clone is found one base away.

Read against the paper, the sample's time point label means: baseline before first vaccination. The sample's treatment or condition label, in plain terms: meningococcal conjugate vaccine given as trial control. The vaccinee samples were drawn from two UK trials, COV001 and COV002, one of which was a single-blind randomized controlled phase 2/3 trial testing AZD1222 (ChAdOx1 nCoV-19) in healthy adults. For TCRbeta chain sequencing, PBMC samples from trial participants were taken at day 0 and at day 28 after the second dose. Sequencing was performed on peripheral blood, taken on day 0 of MenACWY control vaccination. The chain was built from TRBV4-1 and TRBJ1-5, and 7 bases in between align with TRBD1. The receptor's source is an adult in good health. The sequence in DNA is TGCGCCAGCAGTTCCGACAGGGCTCCCAATCAGCCCCAGCATTTT. It specifies CASSSDRAPNQPQHF.